This T cell receptor beta chain was sequenced in a study of HIV-infected patients and healthy controls. Antiretroviral therapy had run roughly three months, about 14 weeks, before follow-up blood collection. Whole blood was used without fractionation, so all unsorted peripheral T cells were included. Reverse transcription used around 480 ng RNA and constant-region primers for alpha and beta. Using multiplexing indices, alpha and beta chain libraries were generated apart by chain-specific third strand synthesis. In TCRdb, the 5' RACE reads were re-called with MiXCR into one record per CDR3 protein. Of about 8,600 distinct CDR3 sequences in the sample, about 9.3% were seen once. The ends were cut back, 0 bases at V and 9 bases at J, with 12 bases in the middle. CDR1 and CDR2 (germline): MNHEY, SVGAGI. The length of the CDR3 is 14 residues. This clonotype was counted at least ten times.

This sequence joins TRBV6-5 and TRBJ2-4; tentative D call: TRBD2 (6 bases). The sequence was obtained from an adult with HIV infection. Sequencing was performed on blood, taken during antiretroviral therapy. The CDR3 sequence: CASSYSSGAGIQYF. CDR3 DNA sequence: TGTGCCAGCAGTTACTCATCCGGAGCGGGCATTCAGTACTTC.